These 14 T cell receptor beta chains were sequenced from one sample in a study of naive and memory T cell subsets (dated by TCRdb to about 2017). Libraries were prepared through UMI-ligation and nested PCR. This sample was sequenced with an Illumina MiSeq. For the blood and skin samples, reverse transcription of TCR RNA was done with SuperScript IV along with alpha and beta constant region primers. TCRdb took the public reads, trimmed them with fastp at Q25, ran MiXCR for clone calling and kept in-frame beta chains. Each entry is one CDR3 protein sequence, shown with its most common DNA and genes. In this sample the table shows fewer than 20,000 distinct CDR3 sequences, roughly 9.8% of which occur a single time. Of the sample, 6.8% is held by the ten largest clones. This sample's treatment or condition label indicates: skin biopsy from PPD injection site in Mantoux-positive individual. Before reverse transcription, total RNA that had not been cell sorted was treated with RQ1 DNase, with a target input of about 1 to 1000 ng.

The sequenced sample was skin, obtained from a tuberculin skin test site. These receptors all come from an adult in good health.

The CDR3 DNA reads TGTGCCAGCAGTGAAAGGGGGCTGAGCAATCAGCCCCAGCATTTT. The encoded protein is CASSERGLSNQPQHF. The chain uses TRBV2 and TRBJ1-5; 7 bases map to TRBD1. Germline-derived CDR1 and CDR2 are SNHLY and FYNNEI. There are 15 residues in the CDR3. Trimming took 2 bases from V and 1 from J; bases not matched to a gene: 2.

In its sample, this clonotype was seen many times. The CDR3 DNA sequence: TGCGCCAGCAGTGGGCAGGCGAACACCGGGGAGCTGTTTTTT. Translated, it gives CASSGQANTGELFF. This chain connects TRBV10-2 to TRBJ2-2; D not resolved. The germline V gene encodes CDR1 WSHSY and CDR2 SAAADI. The V and J ends lost 4 bases and 0 bases respectively, with 6 bases between them. There are 14 residues in the CDR3.

This clonotype was picked up many times. The chain has TRBV6-1 and TRBJ2-5, with TRBD2 matching over 9 bases. CDR1 is MNHNS, CDR2 SASEGT, per germline. V was clipped by 3 bases and J by 7 bases; unmatched bases: 9. This CDR3 has 15 amino acids. The CDR3 nucleotides read TGTGCCAGCAGTGAGGGGCGGGGGGGTCAACGGACCCAGTACTTC. Translating it yields CASSEGRGGQRTQYF.

This clonotype appeared many times. The chain links TRBV11-3 to TRBJ2-1; D call uncertain. The ends were cut back, 5 bases at V and 0 bases at J, with 14 bases in the middle. Germline assignment: CDR1 SGHNT and CDR2 YENEEA. The CDR3 has 16 amino acids. The CDR3 DNA sequence: TGTGCCAGCAGCCCCCAGCACTCGAGCTCCTACAATGAGCAGTTCTTC. Its protein is CASSPQHSSSYNEQFF.

This clonotype was detected ten times or more. The chain couples TRBV29-1 to TRBJ2-3; TRBD1 agrees at 8 bases. The germline gives CDR1 SQVTM, CDR2 ANQGSEA. With 7 bases clipped from V and 7 bases from J, the junction kept 16 bases outside the gene matches. The length of the CDR3 is 15 residues. The CDR3 DNA reads TGCAGCGCCGAATACAGGGGGTCGCACCCCAATACGCAGTATTTT. Its translation: CSAEYRGSHPNTQYF.

This clonotype was observed a handful of times. The chain recombines TRBV7-6 with TRBJ2-2; D gene uncertain. Between the trimmed V and J ends, which lost 5 bases and 0 bases, there was a span of 10 bases. CDR3 length: 15 amino acids. Germline lookup yields CDR1 SGHVS and CDR2 FNYEAQ. The CDR3 bases are TGTGCCAGCAGCCCCCACGCCTCGAACACCGGGGAGCTGTTTTTT. The encoded protein is CASSPHASNTGELFF.

This clonotype has only a few counts. The gene calls are TRBV27 and TRBJ2-7; D possibly corresponds to TRBD1 (5 bases). Germline CDR1 MNHEY, CDR2 SMNVEV (reference sequence). The CDR3 spans 15 residues. The ends were cut back, 5 bases at V and 0 bases at J, with 14 bases in the middle. The CDR3 spells CASSTQGDYSYEQYF. The CDR3 nucleotides are TGTGCCAGCAGTACTCAGGGCGATTACTCCTACGAGCAGTACTTC.

In this sample, this clonotype turned up a few times. The J gene is TRBJ1-4, the V gene TRBV6-1; a weak D match, TRBD1 (5 bases). Between the trimmed V and J ends, which lost 6 bases and 0 bases, there was a span of 17 bases. Germline lookup yields CDR1 MNHNS and CDR2 SASEGT. CDR3 length equals 17 residues. As DNA, the CDR3 is TGTGCCAGCAGAATGGAGGGACCACATGCAACTAATGAAAAACTGTTTTTT. Translation: CASRMEGPHATNEKLFF.

This clonotype was recorded many times. The V and J genes are TRBV20-1 and TRBJ2-4, with D perhaps assigned TRBD1 or TRBD2 (7 bases each). The germline V and J ends were trimmed by 3 bases and 5 bases, with 17 bases remaining between them. There are 15 residues in the CDR3. Per germline, CDR1 DFQATT and CDR2 SNEGSKA (reference sequence). CDR3 sequence (DNA): TGCAGTGCTAGGTCGGGGGGAGGGGGCCAAAACATTCAGTACTTC. It is translated as CSARSGGGGQNIQYF.

This clonotype was counted ten times or more. The chain joins TRBV30 to TRBJ1-1, with a tentative D call TRBD1 (5 bases). Between the trimmed V and J ends, which lost 4 bases and 1 base, there was a span of 10 bases. CDR1 is GTSNPN, CDR2 SVGIG, per germline (reference sequence). This CDR3 has 13 amino acids. CDR3 amino acids: CAWNEQGNTEAFF. The CDR3 nucleotides read TGTGCCTGGAACGAGCAGGGGAACACTGAAGCTTTCTTT.

This clonotype was counted many times. The gene calls are TRBV7-2 and TRBJ1-2, with D unclear. The V end lost 1 base, the J end lost 5 bases, and 14 bases lay between the germline ends. In germline, CDR1 is SGHTA, CDR2 FQGNSA. The CDR3 has 15 residues. DNA of the CDR3: TGTGCCAGCAGCTTAGGTTACCGGGCATTATATGGCTACACCTTC. As protein: CASSLGYRALYGYTF.

This clonotype came up a few times. The chain employs TRBV12-3 or TRBV12-4 and TRBJ2-4; D gene ambiguous. V was pared by 4 bases and J by 0 bases, with 19 bases between. This CDR3 region has 18 residues. The CDR3 DNA reads as TGTGCCAGCAGTTCCCGGGCTCCCTTGGATCTAGCCAAAAACATTCAGTACTTC. It encodes CASSSRAPLDLAKNIQYF.

This clonotype is labeled medium-sized (0.01 to 0.1%). The chain recombines TRBV5-4 with TRBJ2-4, with a weak D call TRBD1 (5 bases). Trimming left V 4 bases short and J 4 bases short, with 9 bases between. The CDR3 length is 13 residues. CDR1 is SGHNT, CDR2 YYREEE, per germline (reference sequence). In DNA, the CDR3 is TGTGCCAGCAGCCCTGACAGTAAAAACATTCAGTACTTC. It specifies CASSPDSKNIQYF.

J is TRBJ2-3 and V is TRBV10-3; D gene uncertain. Trimming shortened V by 7 bases and J by 2 bases, and 13 bases separated the two germline ends. Looked up from germline, CDR1 is ENHRY and CDR2 is SYGVKD. The length of the CDR3 is 14 residues. The CDR3 nucleotides are TGTGCCATCACCCAGGATGGGCTCACAGATACGCAGTATTTT. It encodes CAITQDGLTDTQYF.